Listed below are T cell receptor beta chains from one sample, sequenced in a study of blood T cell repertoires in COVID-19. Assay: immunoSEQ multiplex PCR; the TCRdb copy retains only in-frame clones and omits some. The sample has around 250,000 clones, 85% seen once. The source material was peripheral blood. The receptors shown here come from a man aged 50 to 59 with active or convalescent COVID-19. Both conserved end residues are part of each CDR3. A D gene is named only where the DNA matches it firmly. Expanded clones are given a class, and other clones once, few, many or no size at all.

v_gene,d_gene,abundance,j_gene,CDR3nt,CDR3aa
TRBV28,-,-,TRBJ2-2,TGTGCCCATCGTACGGCGGGACCAAACACCGGGGAGCTGTTTTTT,CAHRTAGPNTGELFF
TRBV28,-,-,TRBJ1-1,TGTGCCAGCTCGGGACATTTCACTGAAGCTTTCTTT,CASSGHFTEAFF
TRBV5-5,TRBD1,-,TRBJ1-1,TGTGCCAGCAGCCCGCGGACAGGGATGAACACTGAAGCTTTCTTT,CASSPRTGMNTEAFF
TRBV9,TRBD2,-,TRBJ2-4,TGTGCCAGCAGCGCAGGGATACTAGCGGGAGGATTAGGCAAAAACATTCAGTACTTC,CASSAGILAGGLGKNIQYF
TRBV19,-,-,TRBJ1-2,TGTGCCAGTAGTATAGTAGGCGGCCTCTATGGCTACACCTTC,CASSIVGGLYGYTF
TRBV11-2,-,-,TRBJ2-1,TGTGCCAGCAGCTTAGTATCCCTTGACCTAGACTTCAATGAGCAGTTCTTC,CASSLVSLDLDFNEQFF
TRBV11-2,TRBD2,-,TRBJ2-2,TGTGCCAGCAGTTCTCGGACTAGCGGGAGAAGGCATACCGGGGAGCTGTTTTTT,CASSSRTSGRRHTGELFF
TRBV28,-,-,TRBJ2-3,TGTGCCAGCATGGTGTACGGGAGCGACGGCACAGATACGCAGTATTTT,CASMVYGSDGTDTQYF
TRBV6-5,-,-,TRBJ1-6,TGTGCCAGCAGTTACACAGGGCGGTATAATTCACCCCTCCACTTT,CASSYTGRYNSPLHF
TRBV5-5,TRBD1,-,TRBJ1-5,TGTGCCAGCAGCAACACAGGGGCGGAAGGTCAGCCCCAGCATTTT,CASSNTGAEGQPQHF
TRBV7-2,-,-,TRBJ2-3,TGTGCCAGCAGCCCGCCTGGCGATACGCAGTATTTT,CASSPPGDTQYF
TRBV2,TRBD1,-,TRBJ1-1,TGTGCCAGCAGAGAATTTCGGACAGGGAACACTGAAGCTTTCTTT,CASREFRTGNTEAFF
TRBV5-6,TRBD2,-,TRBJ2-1,TGTGCCAGCAGCTTTGCCCCCGGGGGGGAGCAGTTCTTC,CASSFAPGGEQFF
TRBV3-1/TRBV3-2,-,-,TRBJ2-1,TGTGCCAGCAGCTCAGTGTCTAGTGGTGAGCAGTTCTTC,CASSSVSSGEQFF
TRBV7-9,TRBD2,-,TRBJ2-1,TGTGCCAGCAGCTTAACTGCTAGCGGGATATACAATGAGCAGTTCTTC,CASSLTASGIYNEQFF
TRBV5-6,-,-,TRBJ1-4,TGTGCCAGCAGCTTTACAGGGTCACCTTCAACTAATGAAAAACTGTTTTTT,CASSFTGSPSTNEKLFF
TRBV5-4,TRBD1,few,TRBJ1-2,TGTGCCAGCAGCACGGTCCCGGGACAGGGCTCGGGCTACACCTTC,CASSTVPGQGSGYTF
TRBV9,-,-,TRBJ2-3,TGTGCCAGCAGCGTACTCGGGAGCACAGATACGCAGTATTTT,CASSVLGSTDTQYF
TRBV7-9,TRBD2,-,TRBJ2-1,TGTGCCAGCAGCGATACTAGCGGGAGTGGCAATGAGCAGTTCTTC,CASSDTSGSGNEQFF
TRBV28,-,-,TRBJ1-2,TGTGCCAGCAGAAAGCTCCGTGGCTACACCTTC,CASRKLRGYTF
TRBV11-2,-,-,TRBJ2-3,TGTGCCAGCAGCTTCGTGGGATCGGGACTGAACACAGATACGCAGTATTTT,CASSFVGSGLNTDTQYF
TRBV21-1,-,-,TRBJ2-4,TGTGCCAGCAGCAAGGCCTCCAGGGTGACCAAAAACATTCAGTACTTC,CASSKASRVTKNIQYF
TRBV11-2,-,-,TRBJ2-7,TGTGCCAGCAGCTTAGATGGGATACAGAGGGCCTTCCAGTACTTC,CASSLDGIQRAFQYF
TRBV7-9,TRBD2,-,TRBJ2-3,TGTGCCAGCAGCTTACCTAGCGGGACAACAGATACGCAGTATTTT,CASSLPSGTTDTQYF
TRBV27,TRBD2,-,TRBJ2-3,TGTGCCAGCAGTCTAGGGGGACTAGGGAGCACAGATACGCAGTATTTT,CASSLGGLGSTDTQYF